The entry below describes one TCR beta chain. The data originate from a study of T cells after yellow fever vaccination. TCRdb called the 5' RACE reads again in MiXCR, with one record for every CDR3 protein. Found here are over 300,000 distinct CDR3 sequences, over 3.5% of them singletons; the top ten hold around 25%. The CDR3 has 15 amino acids. This sequence originates from a man aged 18 to 29 who received the YFV17D yellow fever vaccine. The source was PBMCs, collected 5 days after the yellow fever booster vaccination. V and J are TRBV21-1 and TRBJ1-1; the table's D call, TRBD1, has no DNA check behind it. TRBV21-1 is noted as a pseudogene. The CDR3 DNA reads as TGTGCCAGCAGCACCCGACAGGGGCAGTCAACTGAAGCTTTCTTT. This codes for CASSTRQGQSTEAFF.